Each of the 5 T cell receptor beta chains below was sequenced from the same sample in a study of long-term antiretroviral therapy in people with HIV. With survey level as its setting, the immunoSEQ assay was v3.0. The table came from immunoSEQ multiplex PCR; TCRdb's copy has only in-frame clones and leaves some out. Among 35,000 to 45,000 clones listed, 80% were seen once. This sample comprised unsorted PBMCs, obtained 3.4 years after starting antiretroviral therapy. The receptors shown here come from a young man with HIV.

V and J are TRBV10-2 and TRBJ1-1, with D hard to call. In germline, CDR1 is WSHSY, CDR2 SAAADI. V lost 6 bases and J 1 base, leaving 9 bases between the germline ends. The CDR3 has 13 amino acids. The CDR3 loop reads CASRGNRNTEAFF. The CDR3 nucleotides are TGCGCCAGCAGGGGAAATCGGAACACTGAAGCTTTCTTT.

The chain employs TRBV7-2 and TRBJ1-5; D might be TRBD1 (5 bases). V was pared by 5 bases and J by 4 bases, with 15 bases between. The CDR3 totals 15 residues. Per germline, CDR1 SGHTA and CDR2 FQGNSA. CDR3 nucleotide sequence: TGTGCCAGCAGCCCCTCCGGGACCCTAAATCAGCCCCAGCATTTT. This codes for CASSPSGTLNQPQHF.

The chain combines TRBV12-5 with TRBJ2-5; 12 positions match TRBD2. Unmatched junction bases numbered 7, after V lost 6 bases and J lost 5 bases. The germline gives CDR1 LGHNT, CDR2 FRNRAP. This CDR3 region has 15 residues. CDR3 in DNA: TGTGCTAGTGGCGGACTAGCGGGATCGGGGGAGACCCAGTACTTC. It translates to CASGGLAGSGETQYF.

The V and J genes are TRBV11-2 and TRBJ2-1; a possible D gene is TRBD2 (6 bases). Germline CDR1 reads SGHAT; CDR2 reads FQNNGV. The V gene lost 0 bases and the J gene lost 4 bases, with 13 bases spanning the gap. The CDR3 extends over 16 amino acids. DNA of the CDR3: TGTGCCAGCAGCTTAGATCAAACCGCGGGATACAATGAGCAGTTCTTC. It yields the protein CASSLDQTAGYNEQFF.

The chain joins TRBV6-1 to TRBJ1-2; D ambiguous. V dropped 0 bases and J dropped 6 bases, with 8 bases sitting between them. This CDR3 spans 13 amino acids. Germline CDR1 MNHNS, CDR2 SASEGT. This CDR3 reads CASSEAPRDGYTF. DNA of the CDR3: TGTGCCAGCAGTGAAGCTCCAAGGGATGGCTACACCTTC.